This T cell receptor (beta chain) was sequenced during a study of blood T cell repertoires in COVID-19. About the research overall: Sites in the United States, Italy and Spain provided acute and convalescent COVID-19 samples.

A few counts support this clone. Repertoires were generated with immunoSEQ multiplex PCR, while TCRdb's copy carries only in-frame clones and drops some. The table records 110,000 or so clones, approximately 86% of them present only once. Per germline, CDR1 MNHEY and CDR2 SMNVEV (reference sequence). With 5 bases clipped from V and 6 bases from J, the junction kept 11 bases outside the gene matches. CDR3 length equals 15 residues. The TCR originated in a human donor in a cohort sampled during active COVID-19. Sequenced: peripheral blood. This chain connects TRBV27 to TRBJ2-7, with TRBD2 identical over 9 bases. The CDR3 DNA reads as TGTGCCAGCAGTGCCAGACTAGCGGAGGCCCTCGAGCAGTACTTC. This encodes CASSARLAEALEQYF.